This TCR beta chain was recovered during a study of cytomegalovirus exposure and HLA in healthy donors. Whole-study results and caveats: From TCR beta sequences, most subjects' HLA-A and HLA-B alleles were reportedly predicted accurately.

It was with 60 Vbeta and 13 Jbeta primers that the PCR ran. Profiled with immunoSEQ multiplex PCR; TCRdb holds only in-frame clones, not every one. The table shows roughly 58,000 clones, with around 80% occurring only once. The CDR3 totals 16 residues. Germline V gives CDR1 SGDLS, CDR2 YYNGEE. The V and J ends lost 0 bases and 0 bases respectively, with 11 bases between them. Worth noting for this clone: Its antigen is not identified.

The sequenced sample consisted of PBMCs. This sequence was found in a woman in her forties in good health and CMV-seronegative. This sequence joins TRBV9 and TRBJ2-3, with a possible D match to TRBD2 (6 bases). The CDR3 region is CASSVVGDSSTDTQYF. The CDR3, as DNA: TGTGCCAGCAGCGTAGTCGGGGACTCCAGCACAGATACGCAGTATTTT.